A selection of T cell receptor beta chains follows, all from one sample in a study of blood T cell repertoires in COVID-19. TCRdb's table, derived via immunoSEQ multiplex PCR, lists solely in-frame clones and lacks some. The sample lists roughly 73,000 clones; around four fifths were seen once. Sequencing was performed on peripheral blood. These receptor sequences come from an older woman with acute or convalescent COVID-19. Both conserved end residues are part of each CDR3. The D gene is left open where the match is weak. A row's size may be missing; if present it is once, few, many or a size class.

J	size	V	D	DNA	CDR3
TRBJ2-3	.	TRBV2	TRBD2	TGTGCCAGCAGTGAAACCTCGGCGGGAGGGCCACAAGATACGCAGTATTTT	CASSETSAGGPQDTQYF
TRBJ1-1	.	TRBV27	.	TGTGCCAGCAGTTCCCTACGTCGGGGGGGGTTTACGAGCACTGAAGCTTTCTTT	CASSSLRRGGFTSTEAFF
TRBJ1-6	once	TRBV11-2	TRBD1	TGTGCCAGCAGCTTAAGCGGACAGGGAAATTCACCCCTCCACTTT	CASSLSGQGNSPLHF
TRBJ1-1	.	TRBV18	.	TGTGCCAGCTCACCACAGAAAAATCAGGCGAACACTGAAGCTTTCTTT	CASSPQKNQANTEAFF
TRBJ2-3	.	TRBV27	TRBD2	TGTGCCAGCAGTTTACGGTTAGCGGGAGTGGGCTCAGATACGCAGTATTTT	CASSLRLAGVGSDTQYF
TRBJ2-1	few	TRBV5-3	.	TGTGCCAGAAGTTGTCCCGGGACTCCGAAGGACTTATCCTACAATGAGCAGTTCTTC	CARSCPGTPKDLSYNEQFF
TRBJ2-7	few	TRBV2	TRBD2	TGTGCCAGCAGTGAAACCCGGACTAGCGGGAGTAACGAGCAGTACTTC	CASSETRTSGSNEQYF
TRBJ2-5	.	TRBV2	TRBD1	TGTGCCAGCAGTTCCGGGACAGGGGGTAGGGAGACCCAGTACTTC	CASSSGTGGRETQYF
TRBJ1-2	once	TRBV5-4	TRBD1	TGTGCCAGCAGTTTCGGACAGGGCGATGGCTACACCTTC	CASSFGQGDGYTF
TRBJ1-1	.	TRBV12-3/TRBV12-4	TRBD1	TGTGCCAGCAGTCGGGACAGCCCTGAAGCTTTCTTT	CASSRDSPEAFF
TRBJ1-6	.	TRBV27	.	TGTGCCAGCATTGGCTCGAATTCACCCCTCCACTTT	CASIGSNSPLHF
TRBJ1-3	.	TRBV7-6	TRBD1	TGTGCCAGCAGCTCGTCGGCGAGGGGGCCCTCTGGAAACACCATATATTTT	CASSSSARGPSGNTIYF
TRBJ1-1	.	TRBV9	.	TGTGCCAGCAGCCCCCAGGGAAGCTTGAACACTGAAGCTTTCTTT	CASSPQGSLNTEAFF
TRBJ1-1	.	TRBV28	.	TGTGCCAGCAGAGCCGGGACTACTGAAGCTTTCTTT	CASRAGTTEAFF
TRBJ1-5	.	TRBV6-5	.	TGTGCCACCGACTCCTACAATCAGCCCCAGCATTTT	CATDSYNQPQHF
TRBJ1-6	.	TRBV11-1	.	TGTGCCAGCAGCTTATCCGGGGTAAATTCACCCCTCCACTTT	CASSLSGVNSPLHF
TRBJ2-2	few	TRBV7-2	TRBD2	TGTGCCAGCAGCCCGGGACTAGTTATCTCCGGGGAGCTGTTTTTT	CASSPGLVISGELFF
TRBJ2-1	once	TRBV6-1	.	TGTGCCAGCAGTGAAAGGCGGCCACATTTAGGTGAGCAGTTCTTC	CASSERRPHLGEQFF
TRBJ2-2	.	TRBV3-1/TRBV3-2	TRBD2	TGTGCCAGCAGCCAAGGTCCCGCGGGAGGCCGGGAGCTGTTTTTT	CASSQGPAGGRELFF
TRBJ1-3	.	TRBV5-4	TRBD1	TGTGCCAGCAGCGAGGGACAGGGACACTGGGCTGGAAACACCATATATTTT	CASSEGQGHWAGNTIYF
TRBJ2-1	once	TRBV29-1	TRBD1	TGCAGCACCGGGACAGGGCTTGGAGAGCAGTTCTTC	CSTGTGLGEQFF
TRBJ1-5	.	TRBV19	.	TGTGCCAGTAGTATGAGAGGAGAGGGCAATCAGCCCCAGCATTTT	CASSMRGEGNQPQHF
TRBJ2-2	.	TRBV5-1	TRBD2	TGCGCCAGCAGCTTCCTCTTAGCGGGAGTTACCGGGGAGCTGTTTTTT	CASSFLLAGVTGELFF
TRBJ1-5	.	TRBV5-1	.	TGCGCCAGCAGCTTGGCGGCAGGGGTTCAGCCCCAGCATTTT	CASSLAAGVQPQHF
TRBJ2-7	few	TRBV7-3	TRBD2	TGTGCCAGCAGCCCCAGGGGGTTGGGAGCGGGAGGTTTCTACGAGCAGTACTTC	CASSPRGLGAGGFYEQYF
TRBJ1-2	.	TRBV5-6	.	TGTGCCAGCAGCTTGTATTCGGTGCTCCCCTATGGCTACACCTTC	CASSLYSVLPYGYTF
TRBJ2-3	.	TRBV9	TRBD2	TGTGCCAGCAGCGCCCTAAGCGGGGTAATCACAGATACGCAGTATTTT	CASSALSGVITDTQYF
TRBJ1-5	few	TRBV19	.	TGTGCCAGTAGTATGCCCTATAGCAATCAGCCCCAGCATTTT	CASSMPYSNQPQHF
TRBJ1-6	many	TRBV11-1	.	TGTGCCAGCAGCCCCGGGGGGGCCCTCACCCTCCACTTT	CASSPGGALTLHF
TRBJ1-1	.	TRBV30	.	TGTGCCTGGAGAGGCCGTAGGGGCATCCGACGGACTGAAGCTTTCTTT	CAWRGRRGIRRTEAFF
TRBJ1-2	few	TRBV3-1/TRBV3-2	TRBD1	TGTGCCAGCAGTCCTAGACCACAGGGGCATGGCTACACCTTC	CASSPRPQGHGYTF
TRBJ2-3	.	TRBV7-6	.	TGTGCCAGCAGCTCCTACACAGATACGCAGTATTTT	CASSSYTDTQYF
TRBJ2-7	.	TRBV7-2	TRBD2	TGTGCCAGCAGTTTTACTAGCGACTACGAGCAGTACTTC	CASSFTSDYEQYF
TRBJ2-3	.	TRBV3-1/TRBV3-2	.	TGTGCCAGCAGCCAAGATAGGCAGGGGACGCAGTATTTT	CASSQDRQGTQYF
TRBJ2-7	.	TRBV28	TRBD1	TGTGCCAGCAGCCTAATTGGGACAGGGGCTTACGAGCAGTACTTC	CASSLIGTGAYEQYF
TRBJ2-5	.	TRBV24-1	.	TGTGCCACCAGTGATAGGGACGGAGGGGTCGAGACCCAGTACTTC	CATSDRDGGVETQYF
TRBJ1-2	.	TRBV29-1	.	TGCAGCGTTCGGGGGGAACATGGCTACACCTTC	CSVRGEHGYTF
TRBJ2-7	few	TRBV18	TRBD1	TGTGCCAGCTCATTCAGTGGACAGGGGACCTCCTACGAGCAGTACTTC	CASSFSGQGTSYEQYF
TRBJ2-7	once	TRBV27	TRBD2	TGTGCCAGCAGTCCGGGACTAGCTTTTGTCTCCGAGCAGTACTTC	CASSPGLAFVSEQYF
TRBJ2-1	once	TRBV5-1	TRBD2	TGCGCCAGCAGCACTGGGACTAGAGGGGATGAGCAGTTCTTC	CASSTGTRGDEQFF
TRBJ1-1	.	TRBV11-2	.	TGTGCCAGCAGCTCCTCTGACAGCATGGCCACTGAAGCTTTCTTT	CASSSSDSMATEAFF
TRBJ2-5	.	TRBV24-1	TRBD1	TGTGCCACCAGTGCCCCGACAGGGGCCTTAGAGACCCAGTACTTC	CATSAPTGALETQYF
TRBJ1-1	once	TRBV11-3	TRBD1	TGTGCCAGCAGCTTAGGGGACAGTGAAGCTTTCTTT	CASSLGDSEAFF
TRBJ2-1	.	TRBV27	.	TGTGCCAGCAGTTCTCCACTTAGCTCCGCGATAACCTCCTACAATGAGCAGTTCTTC	CASSSPLSSAITSYNEQFF
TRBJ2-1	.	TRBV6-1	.	TGTGCCAGCGACGCGGGGCCTAGCTCCTACAATGAGCAGTTCTTC	CASDAGPSSYNEQFF
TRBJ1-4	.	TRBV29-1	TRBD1	TGCAGCGTTGGGGACAGGAATGAAAAACTGTTTTTT	CSVGDRNEKLFF
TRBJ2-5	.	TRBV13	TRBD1	TGTGCCAGCAGCACCAGGACAGGGAAAGAGACCCAGTACTTC	CASSTRTGKETQYF
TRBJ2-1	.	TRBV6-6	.	TGTGCCAGCAGTTACTCTTCGGACAGCCTGCTAGATGAGCAGTTCTTC	CASSYSSDSLLDEQFF
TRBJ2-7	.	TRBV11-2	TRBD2	TGTGCCAGCAGCTTAGGTGGACTAGCTTCTGTTCACTACGAGCAGTACTTC	CASSLGGLASVHYEQYF
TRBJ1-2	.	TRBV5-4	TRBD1	TGTGCCAGCAGCGGGGGGGGACAGGGCATCGGCTACACCTTC	CASSGGGQGIGYTF
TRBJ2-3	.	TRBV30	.	TGTGCCTGGAGTGCAAGGGGCAGGGTCACAGATACGCAGTATTTT	CAWSARGRVTDTQYF